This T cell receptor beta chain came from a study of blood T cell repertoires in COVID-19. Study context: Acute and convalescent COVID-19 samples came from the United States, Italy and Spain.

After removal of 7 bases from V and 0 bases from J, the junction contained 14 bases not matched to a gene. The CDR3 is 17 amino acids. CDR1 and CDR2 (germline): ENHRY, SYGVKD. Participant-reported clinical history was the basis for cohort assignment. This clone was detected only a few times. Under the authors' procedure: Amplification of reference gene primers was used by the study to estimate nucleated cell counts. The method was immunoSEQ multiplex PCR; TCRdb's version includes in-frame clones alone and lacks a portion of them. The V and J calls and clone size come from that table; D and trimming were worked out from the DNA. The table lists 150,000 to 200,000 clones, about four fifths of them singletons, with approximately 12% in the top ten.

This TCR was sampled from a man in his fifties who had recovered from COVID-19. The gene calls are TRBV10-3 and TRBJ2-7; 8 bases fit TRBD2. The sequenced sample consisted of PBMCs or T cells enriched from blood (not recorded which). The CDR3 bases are TGTGCCATCACCCCGGGGGGGACGCAGGCTGCCTCCTACGAGCAGTACTTC. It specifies CAITPGGTQAASYEQYF.